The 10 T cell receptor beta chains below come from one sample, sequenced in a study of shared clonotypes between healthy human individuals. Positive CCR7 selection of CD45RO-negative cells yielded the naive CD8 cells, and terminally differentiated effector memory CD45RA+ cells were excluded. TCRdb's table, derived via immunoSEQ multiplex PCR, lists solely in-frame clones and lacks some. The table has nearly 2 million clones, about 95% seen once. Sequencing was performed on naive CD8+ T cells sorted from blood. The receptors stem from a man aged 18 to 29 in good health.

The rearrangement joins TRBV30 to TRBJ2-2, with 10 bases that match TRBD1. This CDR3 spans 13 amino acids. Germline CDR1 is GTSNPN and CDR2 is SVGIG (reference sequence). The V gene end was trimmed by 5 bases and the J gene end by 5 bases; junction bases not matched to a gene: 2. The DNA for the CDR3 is TGTGCCTGGTGGACAGGGGGGACCGGGGAGCTGTTTTTT. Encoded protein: CAWWTGGTGELFF.

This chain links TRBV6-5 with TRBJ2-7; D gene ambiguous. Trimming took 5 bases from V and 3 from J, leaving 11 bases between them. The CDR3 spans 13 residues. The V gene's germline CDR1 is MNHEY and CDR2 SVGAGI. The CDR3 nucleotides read TGTGCCAGCAGTCCCCGGGTCTACTACGAGCAGTACTTC. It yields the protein CASSPRVYYEQYF.

The CDR3 spells CASRPDSMNTEAFF. CDR3 DNA sequence: TGTGCCAGCAGACCCGACAGCATGAACACTGAAGCTTTCTTT. J is TRBJ1-1 and V is TRBV2, with a weak D call TRBD1 (5 bases). The length of the CDR3 is 14 residues. CDR1 and CDR2 from the germline V gene are SNHLY and FYNNEI. Trimming took 6 bases from V and 0 from J, leaving 11 bases between them.

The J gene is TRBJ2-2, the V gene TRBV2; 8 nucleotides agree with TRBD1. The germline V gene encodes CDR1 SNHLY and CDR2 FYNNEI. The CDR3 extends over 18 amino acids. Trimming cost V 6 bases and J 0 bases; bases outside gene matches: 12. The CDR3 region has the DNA TGTGCCAGCAGGGACTACCGGGACAGGCGAGCGAACACCGGGGAGCTGTTTTTT. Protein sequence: CASRDYRDRRANTGELFF.

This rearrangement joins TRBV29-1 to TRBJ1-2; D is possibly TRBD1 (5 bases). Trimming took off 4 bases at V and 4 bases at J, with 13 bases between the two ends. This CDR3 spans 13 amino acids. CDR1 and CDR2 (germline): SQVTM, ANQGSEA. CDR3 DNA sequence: TGCAGCGTTGTTATGGGCCAGGGCTATGGCTACACCTTC. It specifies CSVVMGQGYGYTF.

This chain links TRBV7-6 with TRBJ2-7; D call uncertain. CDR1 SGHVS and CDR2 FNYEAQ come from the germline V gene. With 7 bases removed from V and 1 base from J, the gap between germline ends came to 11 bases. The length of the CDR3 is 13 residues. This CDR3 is CASTPDGSYEQYF. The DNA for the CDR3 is TGTGCCAGCACCCCGGATGGATCCTACGAGCAGTACTTC.

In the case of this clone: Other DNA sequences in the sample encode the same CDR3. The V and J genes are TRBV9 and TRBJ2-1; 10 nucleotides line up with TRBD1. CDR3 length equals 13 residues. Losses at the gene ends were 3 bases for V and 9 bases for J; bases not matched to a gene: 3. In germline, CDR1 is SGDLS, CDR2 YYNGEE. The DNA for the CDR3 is TGTGCCAGCAGCGCGGACAGGGGGTCTGAGCAGTTCTTC. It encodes CASSADRGSEQFF.

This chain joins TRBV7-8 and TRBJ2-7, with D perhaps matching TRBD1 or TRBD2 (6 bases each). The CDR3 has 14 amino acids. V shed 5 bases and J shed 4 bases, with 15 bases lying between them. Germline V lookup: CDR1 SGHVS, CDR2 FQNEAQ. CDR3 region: CASSPGAGLYEQYF. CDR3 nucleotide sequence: TGTGCCAGCAGCCCGGGGGCGGGCCTGTACGAGCAGTACTTC.

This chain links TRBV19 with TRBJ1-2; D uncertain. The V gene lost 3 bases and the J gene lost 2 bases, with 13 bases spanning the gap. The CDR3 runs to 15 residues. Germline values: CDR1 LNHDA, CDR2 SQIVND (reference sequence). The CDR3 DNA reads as TGTGCCAGTAGTATTTCTCCCGCCTCAAACTATGGCTACACCTTC. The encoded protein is CASSISPASNYGYTF.

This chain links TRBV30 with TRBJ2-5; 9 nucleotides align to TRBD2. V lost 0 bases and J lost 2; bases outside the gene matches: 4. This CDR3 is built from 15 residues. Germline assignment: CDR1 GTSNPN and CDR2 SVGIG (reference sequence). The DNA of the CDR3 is TGTGCCTGGAGTGTAACGACTAGCGGTCAAGAGACCCAGTACTTC. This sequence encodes CAWSVTTSGQETQYF.